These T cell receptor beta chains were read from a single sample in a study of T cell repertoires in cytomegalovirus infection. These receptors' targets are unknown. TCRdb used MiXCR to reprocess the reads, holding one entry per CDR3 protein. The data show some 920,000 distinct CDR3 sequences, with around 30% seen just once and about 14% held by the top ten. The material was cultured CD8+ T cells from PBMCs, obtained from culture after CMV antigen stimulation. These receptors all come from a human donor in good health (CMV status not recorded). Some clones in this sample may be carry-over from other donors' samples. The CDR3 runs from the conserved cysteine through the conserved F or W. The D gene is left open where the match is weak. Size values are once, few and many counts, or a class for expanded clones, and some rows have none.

CANQPIDAGELFF,TGTGCCAACCAACCCATAGACGCCGGGGAGCTGTTTTTT,NA,TRBV6-1,NA,TRBJ2-2
CASIKGSGDNSPLHF,TGTGCCAGCATCAAGGGTTCCGGAGATAATTCACCCCTCCACTTT,few,TRBV7-3,NA,TRBJ1-6
CASSLASAYRDFRQRLNTEAFF,TGTGCCAGCAGCTTAGCGAGCGCATATCGGGACTTCCGACAGAGGTTGAACACTGAAGCTTTCTTT,NA,TRBV7-9,NA,TRBJ1-1
CASSDYKLAGEETQYF,TGTGCCAGCAGCGACTACAAACTAGCGGGAGAAGAGACCCAGTACTTC,few,TRBV2,TRBD2,TRBJ2-5
CASSIDRARQKSYNEQFF,TGTGCCAGTAGTATAGATAGGGCCCGACAGAAATCCTACAATGAGCAGTTCTTC,NA,TRBV19,NA,TRBJ2-1
CAQTRGEEDYGYTF,TGTGCCCAAACGCGGGGGGAGGAGGACTATGGCTACACCTTC,NA,TRBV11-3,NA,TRBJ1-2
CASSPSGTLNQPQHF,TGTGCCAGCAGTCCGTCCGGGACACTTAATCAGCCCCAGCATTTT,NA,TRBV27,NA,TRBJ1-5
CASSLAIDRAQQYF,TGTGCCAGCAGCTTGGCTATCGACAGGGCCCAGCAGTACTTC,NA,TRBV7-6,TRBD1,TRBJ2-7
CASSPDGKTQYF,TGTGCCAGCAGCCCCGACGGAAAGACCCAGTACTTC,few,TRBV7-2,NA,TRBJ2-5
CATSRHWGEAFF,TGTGCCACCAGCAGGCATTGGGGGGAAGCTTTCTTT,NA,TRBV15,NA,TRBJ1-1
CASSRLAGSNEQFF,TGTGCCAGCAGCCGATTAGCGGGGTCCAATGAGCAGTTCTTC,many,TRBV7-6,TRBD2,TRBJ2-1
CASSLAASGLPLHYNEQFF,TGTGCCAGCAGCTTGGCGGCTAGCGGCCTTCCACTTCACTACAATGAGCAGTTCTTC,many,TRBV7-2,TRBD2,TRBJ2-1
CTSSPGSGRNTEAFF,TGTACCAGCAGCCCAGGGTCAGGGAGAAACACTGAAGCTTTCTTT,NA,TRBV7-6,NA,TRBJ1-1
CAIQQAGELFF,TGTGCCATACAGCAAGCCGGGGAGCTGTTTTTT,few,TRBV27,NA,TRBJ2-2
CASILTPGQGFDGYTF,TGTGCCAGCATTTTGACCCCGGGACAGGGGTTTGATGGCTACACCTTC,NA,TRBV6-5,TRBD1,TRBJ1-2
CATSRDRQYNSPLHF,TGTGCCACCAGCAGAGATAGGCAGTATAATTCACCCCTCCACTTT,NA,TRBV15,NA,TRBJ1-6
CASSLAEAGATNYGYTF,TGTGCCAGCAGCTTAGCGGAGGCAGGAGCCACTAACTATGGCTACACCTTC,NA,TRBV7-6,NA,TRBJ1-2
CASSYWGDCYEQYF,TGTGCCAGCAGTTACTGGGGGGATTGCTACGAGCAGTACTTC,NA,TRBV6-2/TRBV6-3,NA,TRBJ2-7
CASSLGSREGQPQHF,TGTGCCAGCAGCTTAGGTAGCAGGGAGGGTCAGCCCCAGCATTTT,many,TRBV7-8,NA,TRBJ1-5
CASSYLGGPGPQETQYF,TGTGCCAGCAGTTACTTAGGGGGTCCGGGGCCCCAAGAGACCCAGTACTTC,NA,TRBV6-5,NA,TRBJ2-5
CASSYDFNQPQHF,TGTGCCAGCAGTTACGACTTCAATCAGCCCCAGCATTTT,NA,TRBV6-2/TRBV6-3,NA,TRBJ1-5
CACSLWTGGRGTEAFF,TGTGCCTGCAGTTTGTGGACAGGGGGCCGAGGGACTGAAGCTTTCTTT,NA,TRBV28,TRBD1,TRBJ1-1
CASSPLVLAYNEQFF,TGTGCCAGCAGCCCGTTGGTACTAGCGTACAATGAGCAGTTCTTC,many,TRBV7-2,TRBD2,TRBJ2-1
CASSHGTSGGNTGELFF,TGTGCCAGCAGCCACGGGACTAGCGGGGGGAACACCGGGGAGCTGTTTTTT,many,TRBV7-6,TRBD2,TRBJ2-2
CSARDSPKGTEAFF,TGCAGTGCTAGAGATTCCCCCAAGGGCACTGAAGCTTTCTTT,NA,TRBV20-1,NA,TRBJ1-1
CASPGGGGNEQYF,TGTGCCAGCCCCGGGGGGGGGGGAAACGAGCAGTACTTC,many,TRBV6-1,TRBD2,TRBJ2-7
CASKEWGASTDTQYF,TGTGCCAGCAAGGAATGGGGGGCCAGCACAGATACGCAGTATTTT,few,TRBV2,NA,TRBJ2-3
CAISESTRTLQGRASGGKTEAFF,TGTGCCATCAGTGAGTCGACTCGCACCTTGCAGGGAAGGGCCTCGGGGGGGAAGACTGAAGCTTTCTTT,NA,TRBV10-3,NA,TRBJ1-1
CASSLGWTSYEQYF,TGTGCCAGCAGCTTAGGGTGGACTTCCTACGAGCAGTACTTC,many,TRBV7-2,NA,TRBJ2-7
CASSQWDKVSNQPQHF,TGCGCCAGCAGCCAATGGGACAAGGTTAGCAATCAGCCCCAGCATTTT,NA,TRBV4-1,NA,TRBJ1-5
CASSPPSGEITDTQYF,TGTGCCAGCAGCCCGCCTAGCGGGGAAATCACAGATACGCAGTATTTT,few,TRBV3-1,TRBD2,TRBJ2-3
CASSYSNTGVYEQYF,TGTGCCAGCAGTTACTCAAATACAGGGGTCTACGAGCAGTACTTC,many,TRBV6-5,TRBD1,TRBJ2-7
CASSPPARGTEAFF,TGTGCCAGCAGCCCCCCCGCCAGGGGCACTGAAGCTTTCTTT,once,TRBV5-5,NA,TRBJ1-1
CASSPDGARGNEQFF,TGTGCCAGCAGCCCAGATGGGGCTCGGGGGAATGAGCAGTTCTTC,few,TRBV7-2,NA,TRBJ2-1
CASSTRDSFRETQYF,TGTGCCAGCAGCACCCGGGACAGCTTCCGGGAGACCCAGTACTTC,many,TRBV7-9,TRBD1,TRBJ2-5
CASSVAKGRNYGYTF,TGTGCCAGTAGTGTCGCTAAGGGACGGAACTATGGCTACACCTTC,few,TRBV19,NA,TRBJ1-2
CASRGGGSEAFF,TGTGCCAGCAGGGGCGGTGGGTCTGAAGCTTTCTTT,few,TRBV27,NA,TRBJ1-1
CASSFGVSTGELFF,TGTGCCAGCAGTTTTGGGGTCAGCACCGGGGAGCTGTTTTTT,NA,TRBV12-3/TRBV12-4,NA,TRBJ2-2
CAISASGGPTDTGELFF,TGTGCCATCAGTGCTTCCGGGGGGCCAACGGACACCGGGGAGCTGTTTTTT,few,TRBV10-3,NA,TRBJ2-2
CASSTLPPVGAISYEQYF,TGTGCCAGTAGTACCCTCCCCCCCGTGGGGGCAATCTCCTACGAGCAGTACTTC,few,TRBV19,NA,TRBJ2-7
CASSRQGDYGYTF,TGTGCCAGCAGCCGACAGGGCGACTATGGCTACACCTTC,NA,TRBV11-2,TRBD1,TRBJ1-2
CAITSRLPGGSPGHNEQFF,TGTGCCATCACTTCTAGACTCCCGGGGGGGTCACCAGGTCACAATGAGCAGTTCTTC,NA,TRBV10-3,TRBD2,TRBJ2-1
CASSATGGGNQPQHF,TGTGCCAGCAGCGCGACAGGGGGCGGCAATCAGCCCCAGCATTTT,many,TRBV7-6,TRBD1,TRBJ1-5
CACQVASGGTGELFF,TGTGCCTGCCAAGTGGCTAGCGGGGGGACCGGGGAGCTGTTTTTT,NA,TRBV6-5,TRBD2,TRBJ2-2
CSAKWTSGHFYEQYF,TGCAGTGCTAAGTGGACTAGCGGGCACTTCTACGAGCAGTACTTC,NA,TRBV20-1,TRBD2,TRBJ2-7
CSVEDITGELFF,TGCAGCGTTGAAGACATTACCGGGGAGCTGTTTTTT,NA,TRBV29-1,NA,TRBJ2-2